This entry lists 5 T cell receptor beta chains sequenced from one sample in a study of blood T cell repertoires in COVID-19. Clones were sequenced by immunoSEQ multiplex PCR, and TCRdb holds only the in-frame ones, with some missing. The repertoire holds approximately 270,000 clones, 86% seen once, with about 8.6% in the top ten. The sample was peripheral blood. The origin of the receptors is a man between 40 and 49 years old with active or convalescent COVID-19.

V is TRBV6-6 and J is TRBJ1-1; D is perhaps TRBD1 (6 bases). CDR3 length: 16 residues. With 2 bases removed from V and 1 base from J, the gap between germline ends came to 14 bases. Germline loops: CDR1 MNHNY, CDR2 SVGAGI (reference sequence). The CDR3 bases are TGTGCCAGCAGTTACCCCCCGCGGGGGCCGAACACTGAAGCTTTCTTT. It specifies CASSYPPRGPNTEAFF.

Written as DNA, the CDR3 is TGTGCCAGCAGTACCTCGGACGCAGGAGGAGGGCAGCCCCAGCATTTT. Protein product: CASSTSDAGGGQPQHF. This chain connects TRBV28 to TRBJ1-5; the D is unclear. This CDR3 has 16 amino acids. Germline CDR1 and CDR2: MDHEN and SYDVKM. Trimming took 5 bases from V and 7 from J, leaving 21 bases between them.

The chain uses TRBV5-4 and TRBJ1-6; D is possibly TRBD1 (6 bases). This CDR3 is built from 16 residues. V gave up 0 bases and J gave up 10 bases, with 17 bases separating them. CDR1 is SGHNT, CDR2 YYREEE, per germline (reference sequence). The CDR3 nucleotides are TGTGCCAGCAGCTTGGCCTTAGGGGGGGCTAACTCACCCCTCCACTTT. It is translated as CASSLALGGANSPLHF.

The rearrangement joins TRBV9 to TRBJ1-4, with D hard to call. The CDR3 contains 15 residues. The germline V gene encodes CDR1 SGDLS and CDR2 YYNGEE. V dropped 3 bases and J dropped 1 base, with 10 bases sitting between them. The CDR3 DNA follows: TGTGCCAGCAGCGGTCGGGGAGGAACTAATGAAAAACTGTTTTTT. This codes for CASSGRGGTNEKLFF.

This chain links TRBV9 with TRBJ2-2; D not certain. V was clipped by 4 bases and J by 3 bases, with 7 bases between them. Germline assignment: CDR1 SGDLS and CDR2 YYNGEE. The CDR3 is 13 amino acids. In DNA form, the CDR3 reads TGTGCCAGCAGCCCTCCCTACACCGGGGAGCTGTTTTTT. Residues: CASSPPYTGELFF.